The rows below give T cell receptor beta chains drawn from one sample of a study of regulatory T cells in long-lasting Graves disease. TCRdb itself ran the multiplex PCR reads through MiXCR, one entry per CDR3 protein. The data hold about 470,000 distinct CDR3 sequences, with around a fifth observed a single time. The sequencing here drew on peripheral blood mononuclear cells (PBMCs), taken when the disease was refractory, from a patient treated with antithyroid drugs. These receptors originate from a female donor with Graves disease. The CDR3 runs from the conserved cysteine through the conserved F or W. D genes are given only for firm matches. Clone size is stated in some rows and not others, as once, few, many or a class when expanded.

j_gene,v_gene,abundance,d_gene,CDR3nt,CDR3aa
TRBJ1-2,TRBV5-1,many,.,TGCGCCAGCAGCTTGTTACGGGATGGCTACACCTTC,CASSLLRDGYTF
TRBJ2-2,TRBV12-3/TRBV12-4,.,.,TGTGCCAGCCTCCCGGACTCCTACGGGGAGCTGTTTTTT,CASLPDSYGELFF
TRBJ1-5,TRBV7-8,many,TRBD1,TGTGCCAGCAGCTCTGAGGGGGCGAGGGGCAATCAGCCCCAGCATTTT,CASSSEGARGNQPQHF
TRBJ1-1,TRBV20-1,.,.,TGCAGTGCTAGAAGGCACAGGGAGGGAGCTTTCTTT,CSARRHREGAFF
TRBJ1-2,TRBV30,few,TRBD1,TGTGCCTGGAGTGTACAAGGGGGCGTGGACGGCTACACCTTC,CAWSVQGGVDGYTF
TRBJ1-6,TRBV6-4,.,.,TGTGCCAGCAGTGAATTTACCCCCGGTTCACCCCTCCACTTT,CASSEFTPGSPLHF
TRBJ1-2,TRBV4-1,.,.,TGCGCCAGCAGCCAAACTACCGCCAACCCTAACTATGGCTACACCTTC,CASSQTTANPNYGYTF
TRBJ1-3,TRBV2,few,TRBD1,TGTGCCAGCAGTGAAGCGGAGACAGGGCTTGGAAACACCATATATTTT,CASSEAETGLGNTIYF
TRBJ2-2,TRBV19,few,.,TGTGCCTATGCAACAACAACCGGGGAGCTGTTTTTT,CAYATTTGELFF
TRBJ2-5,TRBV28,many,.,TGTGCCAGCAGTTTACCAGGAACGAAAGAGACCCAGTACTTC,CASSLPGTKETQYF
TRBJ1-3,TRBV28,few,.,TGTGCCAGCGAGGGGCCGCTTGGAAACACCATATATTTT,CASEGPLGNTIYF
TRBJ2-7,TRBV28,.,TRBD1,TGTGCCAGCAGAGGGGGGACAGGGGGCTACGAGCAGTACTTC,CASRGGTGGYEQYF
TRBJ2-7,TRBV29-1,many,TRBD2,TGCAGCGTATTTGTCCTAGCGGGGTACGAGCAGTACTTC,CSVFVLAGYEQYF
TRBJ2-1,TRBV7-8,.,.,TGTGCCAGCAGCTCTAGTACGAGCTCCTACAATGAGCAGTTCTTC,CASSSSTSSYNEQFF
TRBJ1-6,TRBV5-1,few,.,TGCGCCAGCAGCGGCGGACTCCCCCAAAATTCACCCCTCCACTTT,CASSGGLPQNSPLHF
TRBJ1-2,TRBV10-3,few,.,TGTGCCATCGAGCCAGGGAGAGGGAACTATGGCTACACCTTC,CAIEPGRGNYGYTF
TRBJ2-6,TRBV6-2/TRBV6-3,.,.,TGTGCCAGCAGTCCGGGATGGCTTAGCTCTGGGGCCAACGTCCTGACTTTC,CASSPGWLSSGANVLTF
TRBJ2-7,TRBV20-1,many,.,TGCAGTGCTAGAGAGGTTTTGGACTACGAGCAGTACTTC,CSAREVLDYEQYF
TRBJ2-7,TRBV10-3,.,.,TGTGCCATCAGTGCCCACGGCGGGAAATACGAGCAGTACTTC,CAISAHGGKYEQYF
TRBJ2-3,TRBV2,.,.,TGTGCCAGCGTGATGGGCGGAAGCACAGATACGCAGTATTTT,CASVMGGSTDTQYF
TRBJ1-2,TRBV12-3/TRBV12-4,many,.,TGTGCCAGCAGTTATACCGTAGGGGACTATGGCTACACCTTC,CASSYTVGDYGYTF
TRBJ2-5,TRBV27,many,.,TGTGCCAGCAGCCCCGGGGGGCCCGGGGAGACCCAGTACTTC,CASSPGGPGETQYF
TRBJ1-5,TRBV24-1,.,.,TGTGCCACCAGTGAGGCTCCGGTACACCATAGCAATCAGCCCCAGCATTTT,CATSEAPVHHSNQPQHF
TRBJ1-4,TRBV20-1,few,.,TGCAGTGCTAGAGATCGACAGGTTCAGGAAAAACTGTTTTTT,CSARDRQVQEKLFF
TRBJ1-2,TRBV9,many,.,TGTGCCAGCAGCGTCCAAGGGGGAGCCTATGGCTACACCTTC,CASSVQGGAYGYTF
TRBJ2-7,TRBV7-2,many,.,TGTGCCAGCAGTCAAAGGGACGAGCAGTACTTC,CASSQRDEQYF
TRBJ1-2,TRBV28,many,.,TGTGCCAGCAGTTTCAACGGGAACTATGGCTACACCTTC,CASSFNGNYGYTF
TRBJ2-3,TRBV3-1,.,TRBD2,TGTGCCAGCAGCCCACACTTAACCGGGACTAGCGCAGATACGCAGTATTTT,CASSPHLTGTSADTQYF
TRBJ1-5,TRBV24-1,few,TRBD1,TGTGCCACCAGTGACCCTACAGGGGACGGGAATCAGCCCCAGCATTTT,CATSDPTGDGNQPQHF
TRBJ1-1,TRBV6-5,many,.,TGTGCCAGCAGTTACGGTCCGGGGGAAACTGAAGCTTTCTTT,CASSYGPGETEAFF
TRBJ1-1,TRBV28,.,.,TGTGCCAGCAGTTTAAGGGGGTGGACTGAAGCTTTCTTT,CASSLRGWTEAFF
TRBJ2-7,TRBV27,many,.,TGTGCCAGCAGTTTATCCCCGGGACCTCGCATCGGGGAGCAGTACTTC,CASSLSPGPRIGEQYF
TRBJ2-6,TRBV7-2,.,.,TGTGCCAGCAGCTTAAGTCCTCTCGCATCTGGGGCCAACGTCCTGACTTTC,CASSLSPLASGANVLTF
TRBJ1-1,TRBV27,many,.,TGTGCCAGCAGTTTATCGCCGGGACGTCAGAACACTGAAGCTTTCTTT,CASSLSPGRQNTEAFF
TRBJ1-5,TRBV28,.,TRBD1,TGTGCCAGCAGTCCCCGTCAAACAGGGGGCTGGCAGCCCCAGCATTTT,CASSPRQTGGWQPQHF
TRBJ2-5,TRBV12-3/TRBV12-4,.,TRBD2,TGTGCCAGCAGTTCCCCTAGCGGGCCGTTGGGGACCCAGTACTTC,CASSSPSGPLGTQYF
TRBJ2-7,TRBV6-2/TRBV6-3,.,.,TGTGCCAGCAGTTACGAGGGGCAGGGTTCCTACGAGCAGTACTTC,CASSYEGQGSYEQYF
TRBJ1-1,TRBV28,.,TRBD1,TGTGCCAGCAGTTTATCACAGGGGGCGTGGACTGAAGCTTTCTTT,CASSLSQGAWTEAFF
TRBJ1-6,TRBV7-6,few,.,TGTGCCAGCAGCTTAGAATTGTCTTCCTATAATTCACCCCTCCACTTT,CASSLELSSYNSPLHF
TRBJ1-2,TRBV12-3/TRBV12-4,many,.,TGTGCCAGCAGCCCCCGGTCCGGGATCAGCTACACCTTC,CASSPRSGISYTF
TRBJ2-2,TRBV7-3,many,.,TGTGCCAGCAGCTTAATGTACACCGGGGAGCTGTTTTTT,CASSLMYTGELFF
TRBJ2-7,TRBV6-1,many,.,TGTGCCAGCAGTGTATACGAGCAGTACTTC,CASSVYEQYF
TRBJ2-1,TRBV7-2,few,TRBD2,TGTGCCAGCAGCCCAGGACTAGCGGACCAGTTCTTC,CASSPGLADQFF
TRBJ2-7,TRBV18,few,TRBD2,TGTGCCAGCTCACCCCCCGGGACTAGCGACGAGCAGTACTTC,CASSPPGTSDEQYF
TRBJ1-5,TRBV7-2,many,.,TGTGCCAGCAGCCCCGTTAAGGGTCAGCCCCAGCATTTT,CASSPVKGQPQHF